This T cell receptor (beta chain) is from a study of shared clonotypes between healthy human individuals. Notes on the study in general: Between a few donors, naive CD4 clonotypes were shared at a level of about 5%. Clonotype sharing among donors was expected to depend on sequencing depth.

The assay was immunoSEQ multiplex PCR, and TCRdb's table has in-frame clones only and misses some. This table has 2 million to 3 million clones, 80% to 95% appearing once. As to this clone: Its antigen is unknown.

The sequenced sample was naive CD4+ T cells from PBMCs. Subset given: CD45RA+ positively selected. The sequence was collected from a man younger than 35 in good health. Some clones in this sample may be carry-over from other donors' samples.

CDR3 nucleotide sequence: TGTGCCAGCACCGACGGACGTAACTATGGCTACACCTTC. It codes for CASTDGRNYGYTF. The chain is built from TRBV28 and TRBJ1-2, with D uncertain. The CDR3 has 13 residues. Germline CDR1 and CDR2: MDHEN and SYDVKM. The V gene lost 7 bases and the J gene lost 1 base, with 10 bases spanning the gap.